This T cell receptor beta chain was identified in a study of cytotoxic CD8 clonotypes in ibrutinib-treated CLL. Only in-frame clones appear in the TCRdb table, and some are missing; sequencing was by immunoSEQ multiplex PCR. The sample consists of roughly 40,000 clones, about 65% of them appearing once. This CDR3 has 12 residues. The J segment lost 9 bases and the V segment lost 7 bases, leaving 7 bases of the junction unmatched. Germline V gene sequence: CDR1 SGHRS, CDR2 YFSETQ. This TCR came from a human donor with chronic lymphocytic leukemia. The specimen was PBMCs, collected at disease progression, from a patient treated with ibrutinib. J is TRBJ1-2 and V is TRBV5-1, with 9 bases lining up with TRBD1. The CDR3 is CASGWDRESYTF. The CDR3 nucleotides are TGCGCCAGCGGATGGGACAGGGAGAGCTACACCTTC.